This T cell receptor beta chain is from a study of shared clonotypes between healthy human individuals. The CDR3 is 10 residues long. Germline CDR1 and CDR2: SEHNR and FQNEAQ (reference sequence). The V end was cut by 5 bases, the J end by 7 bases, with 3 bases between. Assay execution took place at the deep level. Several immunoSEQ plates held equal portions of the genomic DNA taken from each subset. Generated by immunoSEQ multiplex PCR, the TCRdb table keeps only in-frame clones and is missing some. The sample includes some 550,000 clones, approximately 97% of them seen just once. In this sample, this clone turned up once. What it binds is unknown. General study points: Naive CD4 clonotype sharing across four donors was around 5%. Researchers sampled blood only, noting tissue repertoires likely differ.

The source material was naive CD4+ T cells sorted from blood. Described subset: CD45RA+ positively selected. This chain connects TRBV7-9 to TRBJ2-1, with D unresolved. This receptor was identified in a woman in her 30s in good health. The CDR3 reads CASSMNEQFF. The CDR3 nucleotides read TGTGCCAGCAGCATGAATGAGCAGTTCTTC.